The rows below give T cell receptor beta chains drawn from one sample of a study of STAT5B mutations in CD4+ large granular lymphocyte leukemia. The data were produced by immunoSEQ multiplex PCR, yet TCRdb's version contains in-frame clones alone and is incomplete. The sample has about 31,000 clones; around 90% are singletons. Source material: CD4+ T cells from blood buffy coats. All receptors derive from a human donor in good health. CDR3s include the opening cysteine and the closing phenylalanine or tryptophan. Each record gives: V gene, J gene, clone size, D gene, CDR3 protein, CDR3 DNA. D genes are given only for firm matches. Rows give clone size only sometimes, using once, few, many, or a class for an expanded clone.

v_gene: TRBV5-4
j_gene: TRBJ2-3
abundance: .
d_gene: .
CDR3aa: CASSPGGSTDTQYF
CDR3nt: TGTGCCAGCAGCCCTGGCGGTAGCACAGATACGCAGTATTTT

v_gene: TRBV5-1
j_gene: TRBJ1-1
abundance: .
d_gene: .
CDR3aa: CASIQSDGSEAFF
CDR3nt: TGCGCCAGCATCCAATCGGACGGGTCCGAAGCTTTCTTT

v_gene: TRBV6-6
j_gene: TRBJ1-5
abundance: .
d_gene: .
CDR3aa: CASSSKNQPQHF
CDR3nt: TGTGCCAGCAGTTCCAAAAATCAGCCCCAGCATTTT

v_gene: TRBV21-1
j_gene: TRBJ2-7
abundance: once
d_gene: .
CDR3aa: CASSLRTAPREQYF
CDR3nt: TGTGCCAGCAGTCTCAGGACAGCCCCCAGGGAGCAGTACTTC

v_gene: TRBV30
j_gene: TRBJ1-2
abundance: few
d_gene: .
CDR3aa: CAWSVQGGYGYTF
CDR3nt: TGTGCCTGGAGTGTACAAGGAGGCTATGGCTACACCTTC

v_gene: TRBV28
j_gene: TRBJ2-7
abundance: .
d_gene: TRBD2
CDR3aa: CASSFDSGAYEQYF
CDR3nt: TGTGCCAGCAGTTTTGACAGCGGGGCCTACGAGCAGTACTTC

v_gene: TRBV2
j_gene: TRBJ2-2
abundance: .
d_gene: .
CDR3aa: CASFTGLTGELFF
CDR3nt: TGTGCCAGTTTTACAGGTCTCACCGGGGAGCTGTTTTTT

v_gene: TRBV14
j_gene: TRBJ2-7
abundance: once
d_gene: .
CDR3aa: CASSKPGPSWSYEQYF
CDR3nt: TGTGCCAGCAGCAAACCGGGGCCCTCTTGGTCCTACGAGCAGTACTTC

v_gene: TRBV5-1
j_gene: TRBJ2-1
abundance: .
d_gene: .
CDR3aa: CASSLEPSDYNEQFF
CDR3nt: TGCGCCAGCAGCTTGGAGCCTAGCGACTACAATGAGCAGTTCTTC

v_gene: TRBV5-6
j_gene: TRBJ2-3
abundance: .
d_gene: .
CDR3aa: CASNQGPFTDTQYF
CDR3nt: TGTGCCAGCAACCAGGGACCATTCACAGATACGCAGTATTTT

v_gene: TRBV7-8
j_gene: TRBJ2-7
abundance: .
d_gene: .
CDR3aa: CASSLGRTYEQYF
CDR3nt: TGTGCCAGCAGCCTTGGACGGACCTACGAGCAGTACTTC

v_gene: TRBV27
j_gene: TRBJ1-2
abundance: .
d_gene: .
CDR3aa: CASSSLGVSDYGYTF
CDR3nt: TGTGCCAGCAGTTCCCTAGGGGTTTCGGACTATGGCTACACCTTC

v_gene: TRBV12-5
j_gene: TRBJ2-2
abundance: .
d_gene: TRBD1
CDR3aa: CASGVGRQGRNSGELFF
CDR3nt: TGTGCTAGTGGCGTAGGACGACAGGGTAGGAACTCCGGGGAGCTGTTTTTT

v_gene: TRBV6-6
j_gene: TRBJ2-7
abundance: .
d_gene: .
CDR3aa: CASSMRYEQYF
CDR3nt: TGTGCCAGCAGTATGCGATACGAGCAGTACTTC

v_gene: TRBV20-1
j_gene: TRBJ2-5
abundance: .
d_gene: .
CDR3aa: CSATPKETQYF
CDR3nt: TGCAGTGCGACCCCAAAGGAGACCCAGTACTTC

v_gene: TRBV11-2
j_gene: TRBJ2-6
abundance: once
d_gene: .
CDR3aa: CASSPPLGANVLTF
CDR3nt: TGTGCCAGCAGCCCTCCGCTCGGGGCCAACGTCCTGACTTTC

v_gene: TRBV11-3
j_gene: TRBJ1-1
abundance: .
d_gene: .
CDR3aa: CASSPLQGRRNTEAFF
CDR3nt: TGTGCCAGCAGTCCCCTCCAGGGGCGTAGGAACACTGAAGCTTTCTTT

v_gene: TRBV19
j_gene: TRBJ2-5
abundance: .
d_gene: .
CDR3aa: CASSILHQETQYF
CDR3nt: TGTGCCAGTAGTATCTTACACCAAGAGACCCAGTACTTC

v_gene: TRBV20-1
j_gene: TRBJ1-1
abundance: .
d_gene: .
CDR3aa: CSAKGPREAFF
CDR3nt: TGCAGTGCTAAAGGACCGCGGGAAGCTTTCTTT

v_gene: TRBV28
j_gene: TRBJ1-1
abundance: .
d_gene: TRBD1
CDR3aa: CASSSRDSEAFF
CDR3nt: TGTGCCAGCAGTTCTCGGGACAGTGAAGCTTTCTTT

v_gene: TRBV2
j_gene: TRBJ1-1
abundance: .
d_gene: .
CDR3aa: CASSVEVGTEAFF
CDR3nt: TGTGCCAGCAGTGTGGAGGTGGGCACTGAAGCTTTCTTT

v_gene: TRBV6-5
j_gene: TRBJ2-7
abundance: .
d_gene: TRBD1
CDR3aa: CASSFDRDGEQYF
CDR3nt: TGTGCCAGCAGTTTCGACAGGGACGGCGAGCAGTACTTC

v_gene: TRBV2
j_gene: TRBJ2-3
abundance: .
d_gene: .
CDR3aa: CASSQLSTDTQYF
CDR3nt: TGTGCCAGCAGTCAGCTGAGCACAGATACGCAGTATTTT

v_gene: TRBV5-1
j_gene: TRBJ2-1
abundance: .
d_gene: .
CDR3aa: CASRAPNEQFF
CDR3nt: TGCGCCAGCCGCGCCCCCAATGAGCAGTTCTTC

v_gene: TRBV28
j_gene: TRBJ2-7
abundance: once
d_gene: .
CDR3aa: CASSIPPGSYEQYF
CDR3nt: TGTGCCAGCAGTATCCCCCCCGGCTCCTACGAGCAGTACTTC

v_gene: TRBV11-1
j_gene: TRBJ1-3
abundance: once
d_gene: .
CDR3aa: CASSLDYPGRYSGNTIYF
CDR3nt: TGTGCCAGCAGCTTAGACTACCCGGGACGCTACTCTGGAAACACCATATATTTT

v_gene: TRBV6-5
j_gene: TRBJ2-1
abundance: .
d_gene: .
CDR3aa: CASSYVAEAGYEQFF
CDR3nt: TGTGCCAGCAGTTACGTCGCCGAGGCTGGCTATGAGCAGTTCTTC

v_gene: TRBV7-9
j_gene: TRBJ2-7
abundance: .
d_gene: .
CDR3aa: CASSPDGYEQYF
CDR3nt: TGTGCCAGCAGCCCGGACGGCTACGAGCAGTACTTC

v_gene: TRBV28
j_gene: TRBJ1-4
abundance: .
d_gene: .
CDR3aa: CASRGNEKLFF
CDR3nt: TGTGCCAGCAGGGGCAATGAAAAACTGTTTTTT

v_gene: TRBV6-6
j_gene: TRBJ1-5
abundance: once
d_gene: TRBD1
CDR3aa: CASSWGQGDQPQHF
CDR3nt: TGTGCCAGCAGTTGGGGACAGGGGGATCAGCCCCAGCATTTT

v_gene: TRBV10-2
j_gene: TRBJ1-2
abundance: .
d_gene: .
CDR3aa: CASSESVAAPYGYTF
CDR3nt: TGCGCCAGCAGTGAGTCTGTTGCAGCCCCCTATGGCTACACCTTC

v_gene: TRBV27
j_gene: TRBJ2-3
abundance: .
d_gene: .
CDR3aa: CASSLWSARDTQYF
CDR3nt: TGTGCCAGCAGTTTATGGTCCGCACGGGATACGCAGTATTTT

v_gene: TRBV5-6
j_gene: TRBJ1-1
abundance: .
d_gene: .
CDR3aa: CASSPIWNTEAFF
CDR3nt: TGTGCCAGCAGCCCCATATGGAACACTGAAGCTTTCTTT

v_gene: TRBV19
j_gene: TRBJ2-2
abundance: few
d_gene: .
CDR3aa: CASSRQINTGELFF
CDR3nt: TGTGCCAGCAGTAGACAGATAAACACCGGGGAGCTGTTTTTT

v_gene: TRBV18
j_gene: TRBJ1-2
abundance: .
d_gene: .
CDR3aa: CASSPPQGLMYGYTF
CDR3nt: TGTGCCAGCTCACCCCCCCAGGGCCTGATGTATGGCTACACCTTC

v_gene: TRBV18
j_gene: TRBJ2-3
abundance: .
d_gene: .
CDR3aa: CASSPRGTDTQYF
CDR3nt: TGTGCCAGCTCACCAAGGGGCACAGATACGCAGTATTTT

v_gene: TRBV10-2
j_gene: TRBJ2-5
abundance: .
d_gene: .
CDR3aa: CASSGGGETQYF
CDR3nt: TGCGCCAGCAGTGGGGGAGGAGAGACCCAGTACTTC

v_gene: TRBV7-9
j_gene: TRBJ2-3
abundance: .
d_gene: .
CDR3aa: CASSFTEITDTQYF
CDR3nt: TGTGCCAGCAGCTTCACTGAAATTACAGATACGCAGTATTTT

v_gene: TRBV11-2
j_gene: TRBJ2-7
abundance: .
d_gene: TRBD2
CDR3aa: CASSPVGTSGSYEQYF
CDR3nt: TGTGCCAGCAGCCCCGTAGGGACTAGCGGTTCCTACGAGCAGTACTTC

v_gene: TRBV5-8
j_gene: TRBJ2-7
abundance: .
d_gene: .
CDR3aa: CASTLKGRDTPREQYF
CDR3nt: TGTGCCAGCACCCTTAAGGGCCGGGACACCCCCCGCGAGCAGTACTTC

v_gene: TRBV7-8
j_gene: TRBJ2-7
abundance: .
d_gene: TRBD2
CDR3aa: CASSRSSGSYEQYF
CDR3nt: TGTGCCAGCAGTAGAAGTAGCGGGAGCTACGAGCAGTACTTC

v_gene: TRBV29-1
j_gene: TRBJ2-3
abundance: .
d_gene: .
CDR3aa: CSAAQGSTDTQYF
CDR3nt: TGCAGCGCCGCCCAGGGGAGCACAGATACGCAGTATTTT

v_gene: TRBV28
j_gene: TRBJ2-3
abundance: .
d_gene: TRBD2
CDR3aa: CASSGTSGAAYTDTQYF
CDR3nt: TGTGCCAGCAGTGGGACTAGCGGGGCTGCTTACACAGATACGCAGTATTTT

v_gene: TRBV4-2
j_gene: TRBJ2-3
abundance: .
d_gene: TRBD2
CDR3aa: CASSQDTSGRARGSDTQYF
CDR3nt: TGTGCCAGCAGCCAAGATACTAGCGGGAGGGCTAGGGGATCAGATACGCAGTATTTT

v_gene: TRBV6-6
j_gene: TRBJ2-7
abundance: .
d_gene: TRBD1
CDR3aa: CASRGTGGLYEQYF
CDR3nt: TGTGCCAGCAGAGGAACAGGGGGCCTCTACGAGCAGTACTTC

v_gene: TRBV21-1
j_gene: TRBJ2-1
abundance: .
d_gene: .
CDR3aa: CATSWRIAYNEQFF
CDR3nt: TGTGCCACTAGCTGGCGTATCGCCTACAATGAGCAGTTCTTC

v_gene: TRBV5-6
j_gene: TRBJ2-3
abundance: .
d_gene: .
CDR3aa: CASSLATGIATDTQYF
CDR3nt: TGTGCCAGCAGCTTGGCCACCGGGATCGCCACAGATACGCAGTATTTT

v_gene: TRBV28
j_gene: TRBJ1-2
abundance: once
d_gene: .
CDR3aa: CAAGRNIYGYTF
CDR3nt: TGTGCCGCGGGTAGGAACATCTATGGCTACACCTTC

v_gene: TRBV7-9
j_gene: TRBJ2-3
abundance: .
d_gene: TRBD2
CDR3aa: CASSLGGTSGSGDTQYF
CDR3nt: TGTGCCAGCAGCTTAGGGGGGACTAGCGGGAGTGGAGATACGCAGTATTTT

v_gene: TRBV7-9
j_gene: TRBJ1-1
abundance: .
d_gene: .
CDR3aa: CASSLIGGPNTEAFF
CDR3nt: TGTGCCAGCAGCTTAATCGGGGGCCCAAACACTGAAGCTTTCTTT

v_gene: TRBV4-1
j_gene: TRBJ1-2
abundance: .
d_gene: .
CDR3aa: CASSPNISWQFSVLHTF
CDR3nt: TGCGCCAGCAGCCCTAATATATCGTGGCAATTTTCGGTTCTCCACACCTTC

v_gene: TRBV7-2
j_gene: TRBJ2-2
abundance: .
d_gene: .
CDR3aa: CASSLARSAGELFF
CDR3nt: TGTGCCAGCAGCTTAGCGCGATCCGCCGGGGAGCTGTTTTTT